What follows are 14 T cell receptor beta chains derived from one specimen sequenced in a study of blood T cell repertoires in COVID-19. Using immunoSEQ multiplex PCR, the repertoire was profiled, and TCRdb retains in-frame clones only, with some absent. There are over 400,000 clones in the sample; 80% to 90% occur only once, and 3% to 4% lies in the top ten. The sequenced sample consisted of peripheral blood. These receptor sequences come from a human donor in a cohort sampled during active COVID-19.

J is TRBJ2-7 and V is TRBV28; possibly TRBD2 for D (7 bases). The germline V gene encodes CDR1 MDHEN and CDR2 SYDVKM. The CDR3 loop spans 13 amino acids. V lost 8 bases and J lost 3, with 14 bases in between. The CDR3 DNA follows: TGTGCCAGCCGGGGGGCAGGGTTCTACGAGCAGTACTTC. Encoded protein: CASRGAGFYEQYF.

This clone was seen only a few times. The J gene is TRBJ1-2, the V gene TRBV5-4; D possibly corresponds to TRBD1 (5 bases). Trimming removed 0 bases from V and 4 bases from J, with 10 bases in between. CDR1 SGHNT and CDR2 YYREEE come from the germline V gene (reference sequence). The CDR3 is made up of 14 amino acids. Here the CDR3 reads CASSLEGRAYGYTF. The CDR3 DNA reads TGTGCCAGCAGCTTGGAGGGGCGCGCCTATGGCTACACCTTC. Variable domain in full (rest from reference TRBV5-4 and TRBJ1-2): ETGVTQSPTHLIKTRGQQVTLRCSSQSGHNTVSWYQQALGQGPQFIFQYYREEENGRGNFPPRFSGLQFPNYSSELNVNALELDDSALYLCASSLEGRAYGYTFGSGTRLTVV.

The V and J genes are TRBV30 and TRBJ1-6; 7 bases map to TRBD1. Per the germline V gene, CDR1 is GTSNPN and CDR2 is SVGIG (reference sequence). The CDR3 contains 13 residues. Trimming took 1 base from V and 8 from J; bases not matched to a gene: 2. The CDR3 DNA reads as TGTGCCTGGAGTGGAGGGGGCGATTCACCCCTCCACTTT. As protein: CAWSGGGDSPLHF.

The gene calls are TRBV13 and TRBJ2-4; possible D gene TRBD2, 6 bases. This CDR3 has 17 amino acids. CDR1 and CDR2 (germline): PRHDT, FYEKMQ (reference sequence). Trimming removed 5 bases at V and 1 base at J, with 18 bases between. In DNA form, the CDR3 reads TGTGCCAGCAGCGGGGGTCCGTTACTAGCCGCCAAAAACATTCAGTACTTC. It translates to CASSGGPLLAAKNIQYF.

This clone came up a few times. This chain uses TRBV5-8 with TRBJ2-3; tentative D call: TRBD1 (6 bases). The CDR3 consists of 14 residues. Trimming removed 5 bases at V and 4 bases at J, with 14 bases between. Germline CDR1 SGHTS, CDR2 YDEGEE. CDR3 sequence: CASRGTGWADTQYF. CDR3 nucleotides: TGTGCCAGCAGGGGTACAGGGTGGGCAGATACGCAGTATTTT.

CDR3 in DNA: TGTGCCAGCAGTGAATCAGGGGGACCTGAAGCTTTCTTT. Translation gives CASSESGGPEAFF. This rearrangement joins TRBV6-1 to TRBJ1-1, with TRBD1 identical over 7 bases. The ends lost 2 bases at V and 6 bases at J; junction bases unmatched: 3. Germline-derived CDR1 and CDR2 are MNHNS and SASEGT. CDR3 length: 13 residues.

The J gene is TRBJ1-4, the V gene TRBV29-1; no definite D call. This CDR3 comprises 13 residues. V lost 7 bases to trimming and J lost 4 bases, with 13 bases between them. CDR1 SQVTM and CDR2 ANQGSEA come from the germline V gene. The CDR3 reads CSALRRVNEKLFF. The CDR3 DNA reads as TGCAGCGCCCTGAGGCGGGTTAATGAAAAACTGTTTTTT.

The gene calls are TRBV27 and TRBJ2-1; D is unresolved. This CDR3 has 14 residues. The germline gives CDR1 MNHEY, CDR2 SMNVEV (reference sequence). Deletions cut 3 bases from V and 4 bases from J, with 10 bases between. The DNA of the CDR3 is TGTGCCAGCAGTTTGCAGGCGTCTTACAATGAGCAGTTCTTC. This codes for CASSLQASYNEQFF.

This clone was recorded only once. The chain employs TRBV6-5 and TRBJ1-1, with 7 bases matching TRBD1. Unmatched junction bases numbered 6, after V lost 4 bases and J lost 4 bases. Germline CDR1 is MNHEY and CDR2 is SVGAGI. The CDR3 has 14 amino acids. DNA of the CDR3: TGTGCCAGCAGTTTACAGGGGCCGAGCACTGAAGCTTTCTTT. It codes for CASSLQGPSTEAFF.

The chain joins TRBV24-1 to TRBJ1-2; D gene uncertain. The germline V gene encodes CDR1 KGHDR and CDR2 SFDVKD. V gave up 9 bases and J gave up 5 bases, with 24 bases separating them. The CDR3 is 16 amino acids. DNA for the CDR3: TGTGCCACCCTGGCTTCAGGTATGGTATTTTGGTATGGCTACACCTTC. It translates to CATLASGMVFWYGYTF.

This chain connects TRBV9 to TRBJ2-1, with D possibly matching TRBD2 (6 bases). Per germline, CDR1 SGDLS and CDR2 YYNGEE. This CDR3 is built from 15 residues. Trimming removed 4 bases at V and 6 bases at J, with 17 bases between. For the CDR3, the DNA is TGTGCCAGCAGCATTAGCGGCATTCCCCTCAATGAGCAGTTCTTC. This sequence encodes CASSISGIPLNEQFF.

This rearrangement joins TRBV9 to TRBJ2-3; TRBD1 agrees at 7 bases. CDR3 length: 17 amino acids. The V gene end was trimmed by 3 bases and the J gene end by 3 bases; junction bases not matched to a gene: 13. Germline V gene data show CDR1 as SGDLS and CDR2 as YYNGEE. In nucleotides, the CDR3 is TGTGCCAGCAGCGCCTTTAGACAGGGCAAGGGGACAGATACGCAGTATTTT. Residues: CASSAFRQGKGTDTQYF.

The rearrangement links TRBV6-5 to TRBJ1-3; possible D gene TRBD1, 5 bases. V was shortened by 4 bases and J by 5 bases, with 12 bases between the two germline ends. Germline values: CDR1 MNHEY, CDR2 SVGAGI. The CDR3 length is 14 residues. The CDR3 DNA sequence: TGTGCCAGCAGTTCCCCAGGGATGAGAAACACCATATATTTT. Translation gives CASSSPGMRNTIYF.

This chain joins TRBV7-6 and TRBJ2-3; 12 nucleotides agree with TRBD1. The junction had 4 bases not matched to a gene; V was cut back by 4 bases and J by 5 bases. Germline-derived CDR1 and CDR2 are SGHVS and FNYEAQ. The CDR3 sequence is 15 residues long. CDR3: CASSSGQGAGDTQYF. CDR3 DNA: TGTGCCAGCAGCTCGGGACAGGGGGCGGGAGATACGCAGTATTTT.